Given below is one T cell receptor (beta chain) in context. The antigen is undetermined. Once obtained from cultured CD4+ T cells, the DNA was sequenced using the Oncomine TCR Beta short-read assay. MiXCR, run by TCRdb on the PCR reads, gives a single entry per CDR3 protein. The profile shows approximately 16,000 distinct CDR3 sequences, 52% of them singletons. As for treatment: roughly 10-day PBMC culture with coronavirus spike peptide pools or control peptides (ViraFEST assay). TCR sequencing followed the expansion of antigen-specific T cells with peptide pools in ViraFEST. Germline CDR1 is SNHLY and CDR2 is FYNNEI. The V segment lost 6 bases and the J segment 2 bases; nucleotides outside the gene matches: 6. This CDR3 is 17 amino acids long. The sample comes from a study of vaccination and CD4 T cells after COVID-19.

The receptor comes from a human donor who had recovered from COVID-19. The sequencing used CD4+ T cells from blood, cultured in vitro, collected before SARS-CoV-2 vaccination. V is TRBV2 and J is TRBJ2-5, with 16 positions matching TRBD2. Here the CDR3 DNA reads TGTGCCAGCAGGTCGGGACTAGCGGGGGGGAGGCAAGAGACCCAGTACTTC. Encoded protein: CASRSGLAGGRQETQYF.